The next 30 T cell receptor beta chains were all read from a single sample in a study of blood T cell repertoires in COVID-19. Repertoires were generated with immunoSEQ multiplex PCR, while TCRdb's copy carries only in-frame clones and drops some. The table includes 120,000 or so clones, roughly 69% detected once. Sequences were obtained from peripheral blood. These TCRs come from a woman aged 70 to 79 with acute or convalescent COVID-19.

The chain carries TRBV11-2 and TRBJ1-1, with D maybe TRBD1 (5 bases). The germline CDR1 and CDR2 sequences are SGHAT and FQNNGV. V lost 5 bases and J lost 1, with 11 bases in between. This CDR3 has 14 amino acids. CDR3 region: CASSAWGGNTEAFF. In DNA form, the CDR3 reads TGTGCCAGCAGCGCTTGGGGGGGGAACACTGAAGCTTTCTTT.

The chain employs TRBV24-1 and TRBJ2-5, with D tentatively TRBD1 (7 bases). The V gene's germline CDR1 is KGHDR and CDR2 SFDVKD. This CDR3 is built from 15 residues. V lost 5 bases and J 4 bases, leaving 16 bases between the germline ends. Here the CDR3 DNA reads TGTGCCACCAGTGGCCCGACAGGGCGGGGAGAGACCCAGTACTTC. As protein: CATSGPTGRGETQYF.

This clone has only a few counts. CDR3 nucleotides: TGTGCCACCAGCAGAGATTCCGGGGAGACCCAGTACTTC. Translation: CATSRDSGETQYF. The rearrangement uses TRBV15 and TRBJ2-5; D not resolved. Germline V gene lookup returns CDR1 LNHNV and CDR2 YYDKDF (reference sequence). The CDR3 is 13 amino acids. V shed 0 bases and J shed 5 bases, with 7 bases lying between them.

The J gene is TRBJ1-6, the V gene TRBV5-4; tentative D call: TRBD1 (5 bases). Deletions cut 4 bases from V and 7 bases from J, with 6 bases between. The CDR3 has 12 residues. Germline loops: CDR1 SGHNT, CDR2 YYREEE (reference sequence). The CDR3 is CASSRQNSPLHF. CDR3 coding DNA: TGTGCCAGCAGCAGACAGAATTCACCCCTCCACTTT.

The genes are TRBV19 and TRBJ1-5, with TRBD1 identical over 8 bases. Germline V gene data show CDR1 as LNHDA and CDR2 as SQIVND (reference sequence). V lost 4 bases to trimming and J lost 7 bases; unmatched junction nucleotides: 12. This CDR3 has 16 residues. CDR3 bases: TGTGCCAGTAGTACAGGGGACAGGAGGGCGGGGCAGCCCCAGCATTTT. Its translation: CASSTGDRRAGQPQHF.

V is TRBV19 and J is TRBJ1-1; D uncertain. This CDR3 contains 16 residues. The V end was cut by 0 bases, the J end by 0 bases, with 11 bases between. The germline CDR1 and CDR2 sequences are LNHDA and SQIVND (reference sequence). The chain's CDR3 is CASSIDPRGMNTEAFF. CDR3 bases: TGTGCCAGTAGTATAGACCCACGAGGCATGAACACTGAAGCTTTCTTT.

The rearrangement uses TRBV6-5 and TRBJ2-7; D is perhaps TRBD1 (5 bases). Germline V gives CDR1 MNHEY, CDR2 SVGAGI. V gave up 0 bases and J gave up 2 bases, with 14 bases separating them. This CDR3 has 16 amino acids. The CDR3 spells CASSYSIVAGTYEQYF. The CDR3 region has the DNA TGTGCCAGCAGTTACTCGATTGTTGCAGGGACCTACGAGCAGTACTTC.

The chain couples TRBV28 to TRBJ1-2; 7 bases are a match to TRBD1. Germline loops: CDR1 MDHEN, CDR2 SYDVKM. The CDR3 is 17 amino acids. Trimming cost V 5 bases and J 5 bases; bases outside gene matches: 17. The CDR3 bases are TGTGCCAGCAGTCACCCACCGGGACAGCACACCCGGTATGGCTACACCTTC. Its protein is CASSHPPGQHTRYGYTF.

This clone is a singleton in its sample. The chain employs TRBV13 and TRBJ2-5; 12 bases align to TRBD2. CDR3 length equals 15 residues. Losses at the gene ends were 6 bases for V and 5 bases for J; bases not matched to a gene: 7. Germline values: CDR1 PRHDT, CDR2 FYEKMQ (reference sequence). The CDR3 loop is CASSLAGGPHETQYF. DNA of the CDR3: TGTGCCAGCAGTCTAGCGGGAGGGCCTCACGAGACCCAGTACTTC. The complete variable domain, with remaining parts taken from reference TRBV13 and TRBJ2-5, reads AAGVIQSPRHLIKEKRETATLKCYPIPRHDTVYWYQQGPGQDPQFLISFYEKMQSDKGSIPDRFSAQQFSDYHSELNMSSLELGDSALYFCASSLAGGPHETQYFGPGTRLLVL.

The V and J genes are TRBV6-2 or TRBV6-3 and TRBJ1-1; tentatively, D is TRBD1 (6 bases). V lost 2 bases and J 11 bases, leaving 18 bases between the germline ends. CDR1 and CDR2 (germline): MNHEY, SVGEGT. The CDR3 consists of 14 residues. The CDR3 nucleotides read TGTGCCAGCAGTTACCCGACGACAGGCAGGGGCGCTTTCTTT. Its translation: CASSYPTTGRGAFF.

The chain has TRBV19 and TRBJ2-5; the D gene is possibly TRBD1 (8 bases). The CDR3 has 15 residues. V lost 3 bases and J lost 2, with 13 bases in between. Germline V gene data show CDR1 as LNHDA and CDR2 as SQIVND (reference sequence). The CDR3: CASSIDRGLQETQYF. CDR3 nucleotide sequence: TGTGCCAGTAGTATTGACAGGGGACTACAAGAGACCCAGTACTTC. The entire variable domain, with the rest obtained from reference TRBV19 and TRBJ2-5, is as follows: DGGITQSPKYLFRKEGQNVTLSCEQNLNHDAMYWYRQDPGQGLRLIYYSQIVNDFQKGDIAEGYSVSREKKESFPLTVTSAQKNPTAFYLCASSIDRGLQETQYFGPGTRLLVL.

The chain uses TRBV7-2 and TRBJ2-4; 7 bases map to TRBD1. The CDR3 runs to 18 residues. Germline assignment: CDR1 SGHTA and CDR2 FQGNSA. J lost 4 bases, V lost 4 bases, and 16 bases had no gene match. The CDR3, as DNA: TGTGCCAGCAGCTCGCCAATCGGGACCGGGACAGATAAAAACATTCAGTACTTC. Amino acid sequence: CASSSPIGTGTDKNIQYF.

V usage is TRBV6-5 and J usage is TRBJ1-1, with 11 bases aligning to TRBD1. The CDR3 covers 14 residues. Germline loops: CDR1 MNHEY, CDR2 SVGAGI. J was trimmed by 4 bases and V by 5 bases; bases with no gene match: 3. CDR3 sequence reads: CASSHGTGGTEAFF. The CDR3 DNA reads TGTGCCAGCAGTCACGGGACAGGGGGCACTGAAGCTTTCTTT.

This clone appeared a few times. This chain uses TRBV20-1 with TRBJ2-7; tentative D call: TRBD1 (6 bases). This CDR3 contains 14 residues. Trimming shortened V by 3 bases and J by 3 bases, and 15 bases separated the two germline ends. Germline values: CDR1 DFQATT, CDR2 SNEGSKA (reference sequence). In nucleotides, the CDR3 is TGCAGTGCTAGTCCGGTACAGGGTGACTACGAGCAGTACTTC. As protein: CSASPVQGDYEQYF.

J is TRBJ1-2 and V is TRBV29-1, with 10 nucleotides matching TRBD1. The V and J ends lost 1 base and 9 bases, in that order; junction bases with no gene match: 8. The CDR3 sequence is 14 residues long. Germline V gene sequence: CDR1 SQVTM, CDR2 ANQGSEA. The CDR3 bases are TGCAGCGTTGAAGGGGCGGGACAGGGGTTAAGCTACACCTTC. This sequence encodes CSVEGAGQGLSYTF. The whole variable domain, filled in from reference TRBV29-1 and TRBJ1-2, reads SAVISQKPSRDICQRGTSLTIQCQVDSQVTMMFWYRQQPGQSLTLIATANQGSEATYESGFVIDKFPISRPNLTFSTLTVSNMSPEDSSIYLCSVEGAGQGLSYTFGSGTRLTVV.

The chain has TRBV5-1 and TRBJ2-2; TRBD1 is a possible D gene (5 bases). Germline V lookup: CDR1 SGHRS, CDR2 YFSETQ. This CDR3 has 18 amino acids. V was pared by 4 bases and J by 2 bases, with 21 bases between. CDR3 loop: CASSKNRSPTRNTGELFF. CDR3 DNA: TGCGCCAGCAGCAAAAACAGGAGCCCTACTCGAAACACCGGGGAGCTGTTTTTT. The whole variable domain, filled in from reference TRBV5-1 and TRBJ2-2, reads KAGVTQTPRYLIKTRGQQVTLSCSPISGHRSVSWYQQTPGQGLQFLFEYFSETQRNKGNFPGRFSGRQFSNSRSEMNVSTLELGDSALYLCASSKNRSPTRNTGELFFGEGSRLTVL.

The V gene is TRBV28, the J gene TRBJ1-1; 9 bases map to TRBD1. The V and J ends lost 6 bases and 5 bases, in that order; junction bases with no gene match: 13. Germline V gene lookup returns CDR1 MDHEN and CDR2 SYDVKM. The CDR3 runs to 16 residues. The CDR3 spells CASSLLTGGVATEAFF. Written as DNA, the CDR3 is TGTGCCAGCAGCCTACTGACAGGGGGAGTGGCGACTGAAGCTTTCTTT.

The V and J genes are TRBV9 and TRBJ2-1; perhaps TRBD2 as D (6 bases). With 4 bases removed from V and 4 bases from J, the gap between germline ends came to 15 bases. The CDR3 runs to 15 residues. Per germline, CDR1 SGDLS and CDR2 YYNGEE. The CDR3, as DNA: TGTGCCAGCAGCCCTCGACTAGTAGCATACAATGAGCAGTTCTTC. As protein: CASSPRLVAYNEQFF.

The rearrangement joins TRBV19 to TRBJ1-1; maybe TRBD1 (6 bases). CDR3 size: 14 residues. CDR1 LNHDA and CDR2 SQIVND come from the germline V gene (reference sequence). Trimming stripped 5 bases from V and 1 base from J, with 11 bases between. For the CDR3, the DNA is TGTGCCAGTAGTCGGCAGGGGAGGAACACTGAAGCTTTCTTT. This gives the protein CASSRQGRNTEAFF. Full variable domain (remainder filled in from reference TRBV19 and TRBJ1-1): DGGITQSPKYLFRKEGQNVTLSCEQNLNHDAMYWYRQDPGQGLRLIYYSQIVNDFQKGDIAEGYSVSREKKESFPLTVTSAQKNPTAFYLCASSRQGRNTEAFFGQGTRLTVV.

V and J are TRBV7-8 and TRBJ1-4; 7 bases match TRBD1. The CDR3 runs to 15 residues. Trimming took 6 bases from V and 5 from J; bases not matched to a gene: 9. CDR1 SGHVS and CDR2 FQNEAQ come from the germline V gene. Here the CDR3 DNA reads TGTGCCAGCAGACGAAACAGGGGTACGAATGAAAAACTGTTTTTT. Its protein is CASRRNRGTNEKLFF.

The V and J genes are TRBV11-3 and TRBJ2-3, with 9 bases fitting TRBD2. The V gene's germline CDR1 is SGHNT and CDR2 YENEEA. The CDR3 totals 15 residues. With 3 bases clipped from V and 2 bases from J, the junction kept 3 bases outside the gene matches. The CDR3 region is CASSLAGGVTDTQYF. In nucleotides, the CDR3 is TGTGCCAGCAGCTTGGCGGGGGGGGTCACAGATACGCAGTATTTT.

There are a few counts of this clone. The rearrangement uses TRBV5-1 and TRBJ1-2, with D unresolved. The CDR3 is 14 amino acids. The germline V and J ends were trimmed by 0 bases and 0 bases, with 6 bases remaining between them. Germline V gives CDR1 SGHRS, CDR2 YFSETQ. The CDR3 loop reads CASSLGPTNYGYTF. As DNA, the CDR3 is TGCGCCAGCAGCTTGGGGCCAACTAACTATGGCTACACCTTC.

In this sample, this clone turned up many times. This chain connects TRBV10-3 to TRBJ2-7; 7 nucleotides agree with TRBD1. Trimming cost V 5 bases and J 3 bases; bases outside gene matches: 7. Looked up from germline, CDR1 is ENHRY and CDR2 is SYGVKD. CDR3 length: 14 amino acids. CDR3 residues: CAISLQGHSYEQYF. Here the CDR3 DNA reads TGTGCCATCAGTCTACAGGGGCATAGCTACGAGCAGTACTTC.

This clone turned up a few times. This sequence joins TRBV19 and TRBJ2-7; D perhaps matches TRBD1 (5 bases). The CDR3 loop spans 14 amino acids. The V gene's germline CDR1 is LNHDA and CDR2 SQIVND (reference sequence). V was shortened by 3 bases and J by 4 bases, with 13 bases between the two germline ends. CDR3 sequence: CASSIHSKGYEQYF. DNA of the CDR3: TGTGCCAGTAGTATCCACTCCAAGGGGTACGAGCAGTACTTC.

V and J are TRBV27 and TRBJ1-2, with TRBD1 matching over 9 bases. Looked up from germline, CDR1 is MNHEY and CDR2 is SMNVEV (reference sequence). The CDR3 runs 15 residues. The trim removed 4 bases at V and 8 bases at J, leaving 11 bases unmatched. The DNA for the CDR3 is TGTGCCAGCAGTTCAATAGGGACAGGGCTAGGGGGCTACACCTTC. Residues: CASSSIGTGLGGYTF.

CDR3 region: CASSRMGQGRPYTF. In DNA, the CDR3 is TGTGCCAGCAGCCGAATGGGACAGGGGAGACCCTACACCTTC. The chain joins TRBV11-2 to TRBJ1-2, with 10 bases that match TRBD1. CDR1 is SGHAT and CDR2 is FQNNGV in the germline V gene. This CDR3 comprises 14 residues. With 5 bases clipped from V and 10 bases from J, the junction kept 10 bases outside the gene matches. Supplemented by reference TRBV11-2 and TRBJ1-2, the full variable domain reads EAGVAQSPRYKIIEKRQSVAFWCNPISGHATLYWYQQILGQGPKLLIQFQNNGVVDDSQLPKDRFSAERLKGVDSTLKIQPAKLEDSAVYLCASSRMGQGRPYTFGSGTRLTVV.

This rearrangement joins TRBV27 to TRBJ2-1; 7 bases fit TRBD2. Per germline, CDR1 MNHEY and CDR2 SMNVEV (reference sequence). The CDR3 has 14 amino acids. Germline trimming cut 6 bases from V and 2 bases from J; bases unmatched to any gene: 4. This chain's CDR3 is CASRGTNPYNEQFF. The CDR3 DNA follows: TGTGCCAGCAGGGGGACTAACCCCTACAATGAGCAGTTCTTC.

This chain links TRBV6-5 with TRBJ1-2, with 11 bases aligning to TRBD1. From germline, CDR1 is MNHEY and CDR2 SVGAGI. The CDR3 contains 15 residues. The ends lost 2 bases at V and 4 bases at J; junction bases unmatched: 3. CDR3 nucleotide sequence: TGTGCCAGCAGTTACCGGGACAGGGGGACCTATGGCTACACCTTC. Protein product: CASSYRDRGTYGYTF.

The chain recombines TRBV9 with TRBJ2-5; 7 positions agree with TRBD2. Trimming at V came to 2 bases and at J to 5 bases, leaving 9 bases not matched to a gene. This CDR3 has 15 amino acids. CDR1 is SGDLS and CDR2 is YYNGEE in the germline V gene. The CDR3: CASSVSGATGETQYF. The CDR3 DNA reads TGTGCCAGCAGCGTGAGCGGGGCAACGGGGGAGACCCAGTACTTC.

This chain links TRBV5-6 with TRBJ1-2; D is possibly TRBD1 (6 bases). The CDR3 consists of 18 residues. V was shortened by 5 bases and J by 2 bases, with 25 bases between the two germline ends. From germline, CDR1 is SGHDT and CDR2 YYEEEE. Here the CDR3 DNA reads TGTGCCAGCAGACCGGAGGGGGGGCTGACCCCTCGAAACTATGGCTACACCTTC. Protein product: CASRPEGGLTPRNYGYTF. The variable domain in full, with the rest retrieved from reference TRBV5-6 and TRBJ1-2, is DAGVTQSPTHLIKTRGQQVTLRCSPKSGHDTVSWYQQALGQGPQFIFQYYEEEERQRGNFPDRFSGHQFPNYSSELNVNALLLGDSALYLCASRPEGGLTPRNYGYTFGSGTRLTVV.